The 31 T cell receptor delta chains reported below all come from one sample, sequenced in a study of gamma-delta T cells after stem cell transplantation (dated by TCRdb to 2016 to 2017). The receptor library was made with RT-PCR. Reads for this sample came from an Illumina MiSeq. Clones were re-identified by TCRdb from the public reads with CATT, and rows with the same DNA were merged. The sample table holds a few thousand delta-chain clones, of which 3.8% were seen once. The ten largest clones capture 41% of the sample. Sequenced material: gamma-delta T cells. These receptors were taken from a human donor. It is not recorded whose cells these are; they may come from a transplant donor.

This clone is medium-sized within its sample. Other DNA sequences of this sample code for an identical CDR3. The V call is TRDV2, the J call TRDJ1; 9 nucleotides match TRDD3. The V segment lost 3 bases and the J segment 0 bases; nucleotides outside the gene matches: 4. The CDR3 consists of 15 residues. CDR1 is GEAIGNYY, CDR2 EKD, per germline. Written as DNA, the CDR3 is TGTGCCTGTGACCTACTGGGGGACTACACCGATAAACTCATCTTT. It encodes CACDLLGDYTDKLIF.

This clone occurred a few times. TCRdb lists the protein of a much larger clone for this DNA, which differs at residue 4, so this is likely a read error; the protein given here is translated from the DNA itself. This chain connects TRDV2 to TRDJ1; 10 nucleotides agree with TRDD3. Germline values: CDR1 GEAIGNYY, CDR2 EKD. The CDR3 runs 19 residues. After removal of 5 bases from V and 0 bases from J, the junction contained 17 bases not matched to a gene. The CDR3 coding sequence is TGTGCCTGTGGCACTATGAGGCTGGGGGATAAGTCTGACACCGATAAACTCATCTTT. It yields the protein CACGTMRLGDKSDTDKLIF.

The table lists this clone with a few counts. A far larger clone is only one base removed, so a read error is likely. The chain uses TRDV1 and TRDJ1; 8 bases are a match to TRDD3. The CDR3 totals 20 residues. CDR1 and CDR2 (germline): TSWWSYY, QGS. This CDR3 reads CALGERRSWLLGAYTDRLIF. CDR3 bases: TGTGCTCTTGGGGAAAGGCGCTCCTGGTTACTGGGGGCTTACACCGATAGACTCATCTTT.

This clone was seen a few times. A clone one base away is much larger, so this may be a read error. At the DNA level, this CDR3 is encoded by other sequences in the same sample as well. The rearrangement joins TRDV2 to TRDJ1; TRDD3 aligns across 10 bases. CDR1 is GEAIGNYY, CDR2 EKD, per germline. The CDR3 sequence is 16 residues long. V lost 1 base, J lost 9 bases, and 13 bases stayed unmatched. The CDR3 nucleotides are TGTGCCTGTGACACGGTTGGGTTACTGGGGGATGGTCAACTCATCTTT. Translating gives CACDTVGLLGDGQLIF.

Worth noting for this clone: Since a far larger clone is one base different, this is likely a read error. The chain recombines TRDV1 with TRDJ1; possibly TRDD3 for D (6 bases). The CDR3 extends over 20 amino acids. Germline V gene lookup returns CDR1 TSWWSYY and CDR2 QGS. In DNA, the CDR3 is TGTGCTCTTGGGGAACTGTGGACCCTTTTTTTGGCTGGGGTCTCCGATAAACACATCTTT. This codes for CALGELWTLFLAGVSDKHIF.

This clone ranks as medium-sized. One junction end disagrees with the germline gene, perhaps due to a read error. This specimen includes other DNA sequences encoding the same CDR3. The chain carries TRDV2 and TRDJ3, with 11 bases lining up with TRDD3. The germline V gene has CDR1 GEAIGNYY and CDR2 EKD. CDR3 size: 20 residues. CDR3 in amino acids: CACDTLGDTQSSWDTRQMFF. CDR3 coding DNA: TGTGCCTGCGACACGCTGGGGGATACCCAAAGCTCCTGGGACACCCGACAGATGTTTTTC.

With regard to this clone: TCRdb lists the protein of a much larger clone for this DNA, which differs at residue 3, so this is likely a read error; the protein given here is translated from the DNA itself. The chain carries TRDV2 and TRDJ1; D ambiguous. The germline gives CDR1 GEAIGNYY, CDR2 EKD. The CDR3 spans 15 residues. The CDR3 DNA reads TGTGCCAGTGACACCGTCTCCCTCCACACCGATAAACTCATCTTT. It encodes CASDTVSLHTDKLIF.

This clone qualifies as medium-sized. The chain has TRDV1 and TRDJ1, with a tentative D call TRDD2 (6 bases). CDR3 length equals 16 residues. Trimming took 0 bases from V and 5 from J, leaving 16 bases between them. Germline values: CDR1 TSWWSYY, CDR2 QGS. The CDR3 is CALGELLPIITDKLIF. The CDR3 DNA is TGTGCTCTTGGGGAACTCCTTCCCATCATCACTGATAAACTCATCTTT.

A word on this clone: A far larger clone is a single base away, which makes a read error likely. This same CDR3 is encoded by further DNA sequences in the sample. CDR3: CACDGLGDDKLIF. The CDR3 DNA follows: TGTGCCTGTGACGGTCTCGGGGACGATAAACTAATCTTT. The V call is TRDV2, the J call TRDJ1; possible D gene TRDD3, 5 bases. The CDR3 consists of 13 residues. Looked up from germline, CDR1 is GEAIGNYY and CDR2 is EKD.

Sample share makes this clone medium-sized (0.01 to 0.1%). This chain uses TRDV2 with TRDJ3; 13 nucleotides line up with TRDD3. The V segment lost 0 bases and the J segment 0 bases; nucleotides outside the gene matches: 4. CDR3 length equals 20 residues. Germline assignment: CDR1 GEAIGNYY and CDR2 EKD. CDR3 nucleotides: TGTGCCTGTGACACCGTACTGGGGGATACGAGCTCCTGGGACACCCGACAGATGTTTTTC. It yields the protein CACDTVLGDTSSWDTRQMFF.

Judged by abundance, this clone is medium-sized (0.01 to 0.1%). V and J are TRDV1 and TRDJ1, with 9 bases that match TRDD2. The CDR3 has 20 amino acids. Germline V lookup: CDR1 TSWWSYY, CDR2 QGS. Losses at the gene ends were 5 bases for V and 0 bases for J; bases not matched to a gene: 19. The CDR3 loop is CALGLEPSYLGGPYTDKLIF. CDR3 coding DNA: TGTGCTCTTGGGTTAGAGCCTTCCTACCTTGGGGGGCCGTACACCGATAAACTCATCTTT.

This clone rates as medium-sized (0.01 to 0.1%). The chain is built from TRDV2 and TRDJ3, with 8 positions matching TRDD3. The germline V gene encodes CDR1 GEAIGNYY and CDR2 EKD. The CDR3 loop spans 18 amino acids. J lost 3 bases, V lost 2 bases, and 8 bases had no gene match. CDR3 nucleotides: TGTGCCTGTGACAGGGACTGGGGGCGGGTCTGGGACACCCGACAGATGTTTTTC. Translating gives CACDRDWGRVWDTRQMFF.

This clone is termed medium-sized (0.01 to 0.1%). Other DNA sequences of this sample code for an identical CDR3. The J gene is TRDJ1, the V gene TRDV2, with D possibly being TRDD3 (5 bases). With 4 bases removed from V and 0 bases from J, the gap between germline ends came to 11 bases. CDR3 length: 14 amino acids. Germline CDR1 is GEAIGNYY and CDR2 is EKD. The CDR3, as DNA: TGTGCCTGTGATCCCTTACTGGACACCGATAAACTCATCTTT. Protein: CACDPLLDTDKLIF.

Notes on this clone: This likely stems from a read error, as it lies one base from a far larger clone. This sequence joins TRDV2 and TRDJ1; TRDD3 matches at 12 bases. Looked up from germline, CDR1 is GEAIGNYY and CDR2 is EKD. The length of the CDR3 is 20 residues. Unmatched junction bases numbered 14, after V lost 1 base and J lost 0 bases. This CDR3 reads CACDTLRSGGYDWDTDKLIF. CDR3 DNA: TGTGCCTGTGACACTCTACGGTCTGGGGGATACGATTGGGACACCGATAAACTCATCTTT.

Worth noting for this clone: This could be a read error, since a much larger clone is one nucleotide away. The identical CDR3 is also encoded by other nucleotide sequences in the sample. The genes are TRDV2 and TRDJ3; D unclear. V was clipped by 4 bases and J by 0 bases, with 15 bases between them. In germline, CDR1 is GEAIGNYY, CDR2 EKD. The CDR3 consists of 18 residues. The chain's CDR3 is CACDPAGGSSWDTRQMFF. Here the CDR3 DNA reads TGTGCCTGTGATCCCGCCGGCGGGAGCTCCTGGGACACCCGACAGATGTTTTTC.

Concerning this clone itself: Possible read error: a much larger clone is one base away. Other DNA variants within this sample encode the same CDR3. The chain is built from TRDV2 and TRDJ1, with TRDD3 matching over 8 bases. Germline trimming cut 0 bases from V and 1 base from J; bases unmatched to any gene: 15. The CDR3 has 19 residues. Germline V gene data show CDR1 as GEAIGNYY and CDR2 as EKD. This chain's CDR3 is CACDTVDYGGCAGTDKLIF. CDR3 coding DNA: TGTGCCTGTGACACCGTTGACTATGGGGGATGCGCGGGCACCGATAAACTCATCTTT.

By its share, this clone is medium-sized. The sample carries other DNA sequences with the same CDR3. The CDR3 sequence: CACDTWDTRQMFF. The DNA for the CDR3 is TGTGCCTGTGACACCTGGGACACCCGACAGATGTTTTTC. The chain links TRDV2 to TRDJ3; D is unclear. The V end was cut by 0 bases, the J end by 4 bases, with 0 bases between. Germline V CDR1 and CDR2: GEAIGNYY, EKD. This CDR3 has 13 amino acids.

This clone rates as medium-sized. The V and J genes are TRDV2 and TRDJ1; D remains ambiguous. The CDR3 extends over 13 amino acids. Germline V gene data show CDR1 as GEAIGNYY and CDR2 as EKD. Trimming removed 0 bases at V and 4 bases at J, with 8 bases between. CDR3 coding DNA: TGTGCCTGTGACACCGAAGACCACGATAAACTCATCTTT. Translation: CACDTEDHDKLIF.

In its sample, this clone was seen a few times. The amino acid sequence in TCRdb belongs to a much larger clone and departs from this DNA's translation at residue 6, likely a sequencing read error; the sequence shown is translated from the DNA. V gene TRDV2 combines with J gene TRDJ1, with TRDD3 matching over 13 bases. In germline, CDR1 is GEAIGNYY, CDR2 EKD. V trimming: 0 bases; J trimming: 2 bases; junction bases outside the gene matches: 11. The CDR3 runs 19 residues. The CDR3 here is CACDTMGPLGDTRTDKLIF. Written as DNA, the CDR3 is TGTGCCTGTGACACCATGGGGCCACTGGGGGATACGAGAACCGATAAACTCATCTTT.

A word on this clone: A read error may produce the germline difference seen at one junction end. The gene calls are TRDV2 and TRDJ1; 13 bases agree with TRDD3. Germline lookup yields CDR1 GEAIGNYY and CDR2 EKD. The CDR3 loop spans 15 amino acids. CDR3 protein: CACEELGDTRLKLTF. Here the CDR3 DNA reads TGTGCCTGTGAAGAACTGGGGGATACGCGCTTAAAACTCACCTTT.

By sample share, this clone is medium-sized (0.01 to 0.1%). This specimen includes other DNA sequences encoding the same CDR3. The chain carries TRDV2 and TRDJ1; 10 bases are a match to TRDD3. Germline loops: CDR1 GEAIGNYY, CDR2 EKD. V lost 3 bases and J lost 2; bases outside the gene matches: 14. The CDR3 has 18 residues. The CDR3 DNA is TGTGCCTGTGACCCACTCAACCCGGGGGATACGTCAACCGATAAACTCATCTTT. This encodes CACDPLNPGDTSTDKLIF.

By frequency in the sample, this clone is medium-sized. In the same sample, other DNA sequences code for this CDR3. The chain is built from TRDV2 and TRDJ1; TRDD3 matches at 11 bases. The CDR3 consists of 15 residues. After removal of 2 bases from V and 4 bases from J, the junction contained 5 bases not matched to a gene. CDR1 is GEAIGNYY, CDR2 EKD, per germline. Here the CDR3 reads CACDRGWGIRDKLIF. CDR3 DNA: TGTGCCTGTGACAGAGGGTGGGGGATACGCGATAAACTCATCTTT.

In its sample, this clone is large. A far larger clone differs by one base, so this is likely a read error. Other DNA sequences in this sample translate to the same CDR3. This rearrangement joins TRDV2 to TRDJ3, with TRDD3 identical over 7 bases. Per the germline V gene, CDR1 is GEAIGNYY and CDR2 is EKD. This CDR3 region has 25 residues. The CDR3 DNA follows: TGTGCCTGCGACACCGTGAGTGGATGGGGGACCCCGCTTCGTTTATCGTCCTGGGACACCCGACAGATGTTTTTC. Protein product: CACDTVSGWGTPLRLSSWDTRQMFF.

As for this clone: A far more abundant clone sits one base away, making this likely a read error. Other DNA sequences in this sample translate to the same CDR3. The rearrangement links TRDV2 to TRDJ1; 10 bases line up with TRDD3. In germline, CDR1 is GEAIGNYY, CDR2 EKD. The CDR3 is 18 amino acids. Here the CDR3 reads CACDTLYTGGSYTDKLIF. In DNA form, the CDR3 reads TGCGCCTGTGACACCCTCTATACTGGGGGATCCTACACCGATAAACTCATCTTT.

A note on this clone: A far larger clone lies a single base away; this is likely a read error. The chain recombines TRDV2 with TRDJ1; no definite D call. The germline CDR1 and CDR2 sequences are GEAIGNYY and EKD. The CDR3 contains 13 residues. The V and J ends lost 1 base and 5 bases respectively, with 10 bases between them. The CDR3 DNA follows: TGTGCCTGTGACACGGTAGGGAGGGATAAACTCATCTTT. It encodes CACDTVGRDKLIF.

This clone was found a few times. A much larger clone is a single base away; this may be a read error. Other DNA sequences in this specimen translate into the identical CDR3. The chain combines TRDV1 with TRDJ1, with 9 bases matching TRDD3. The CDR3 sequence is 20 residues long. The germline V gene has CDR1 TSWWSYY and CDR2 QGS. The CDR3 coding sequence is TGCGCTCTTGGGGCCCCTAGGATCCCGAGTTACTGGGGGAGATCCGATAAACTCATCTTT. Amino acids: CALGAPRIPSYWGRSDKLIF.

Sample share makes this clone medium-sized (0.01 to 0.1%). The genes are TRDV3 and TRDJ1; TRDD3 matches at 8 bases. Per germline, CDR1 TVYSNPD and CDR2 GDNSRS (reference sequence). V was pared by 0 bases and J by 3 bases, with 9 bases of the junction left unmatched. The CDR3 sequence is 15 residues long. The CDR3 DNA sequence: TGTGCCTTTAGCTTGGACGTTGGGGGATCCGATAAACTCATCTTT. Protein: CAFSLDVGGSDKLIF.

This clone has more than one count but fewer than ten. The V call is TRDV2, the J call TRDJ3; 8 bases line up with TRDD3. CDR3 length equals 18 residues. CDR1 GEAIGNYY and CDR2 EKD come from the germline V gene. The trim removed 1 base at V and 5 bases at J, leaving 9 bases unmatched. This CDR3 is CACDTLTGGTRDTRQMFF. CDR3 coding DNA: TGTGCCTGTGACACGCTTACTGGGGGCACCCGGGACACCCGACAGATGTTTTTC.

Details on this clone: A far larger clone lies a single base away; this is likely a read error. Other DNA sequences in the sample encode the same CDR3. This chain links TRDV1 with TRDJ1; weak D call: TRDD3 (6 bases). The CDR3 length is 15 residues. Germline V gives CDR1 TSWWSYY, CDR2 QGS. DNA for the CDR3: TGCGCTCTTGAGTGTTGCCTGGGGATTACCGATAAACTCATCTTT. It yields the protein CALECCLGITDKLIF.

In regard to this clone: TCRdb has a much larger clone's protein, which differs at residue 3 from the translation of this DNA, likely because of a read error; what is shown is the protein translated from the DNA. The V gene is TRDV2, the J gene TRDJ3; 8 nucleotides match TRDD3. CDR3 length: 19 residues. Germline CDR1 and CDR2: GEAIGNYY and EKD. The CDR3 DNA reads TGTGCCCGTGACACCGGGGGATATCAGAGCTCCTGGGACACCCGACAGATGTTTTTC. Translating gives CARDTGGYQSSWDTRQMFF.

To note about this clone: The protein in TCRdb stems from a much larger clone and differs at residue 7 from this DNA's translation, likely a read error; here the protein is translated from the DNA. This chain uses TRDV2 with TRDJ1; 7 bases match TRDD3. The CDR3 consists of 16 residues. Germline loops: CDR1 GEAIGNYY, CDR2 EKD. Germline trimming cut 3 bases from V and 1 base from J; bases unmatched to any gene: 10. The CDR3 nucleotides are TGTGCCTGTGACGACCTACCGGGGGATGCCACCGATAAACTCATCTTT. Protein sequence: CACDDLPGDATDKLIF.